Here is one T cell receptor (beta chain) with its context. Its cognate antigen is unknown. The repertoire was sequenced with immunoSEQ multiplex PCR; TCRdb's copy has only in-frame clones and lacks some. The sample lists over 130,000 clones, 85% to 90% seen once, with approximately 10% in the top ten. These data belong to a study of cytomegalovirus exposure and HLA in healthy donors. Whole-study results and caveats: Cytomegalovirus-associated TCR beta chains were listed, numbering approximately 150.

A 120-subject validation cohort, separate from the approximately 610-subject first cohort, supplied the donors. V dropped 0 bases and J dropped 4 bases, with 10 bases sitting between them. The CDR3 is 14 amino acids. Germline V gives CDR1 SGDLS, CDR2 YYNGEE. The source material was PBMCs. The sequence was obtained from a man in his late teens or twenties in good health and CMV-seropositive. The genes are TRBV9 and TRBJ2-5, with D perhaps TRBD2 (6 bases). For the CDR3, the DNA is TGTGCCAGCAGCGTAGCGGGAGCCACAGAGACCCAGTACTTC. This codes for CASSVAGATETQYF.